Shown below are 2 T cell receptor beta chains from a single sample sequenced in a study of cytomegalovirus exposure and HLA in healthy donors. The PCR was carried out with 60 Vbeta primers and 13 Jbeta primers. The table came from immunoSEQ multiplex PCR; TCRdb's copy has only in-frame clones and leaves some out. This sample yields 150,000 or so clones, of which 70% to 90% are seen a single time; around 0.8% belongs to the top ten. The sequenced sample consisted of PBMCs. All receptors derive from a young woman in good health and CMV-seronegative.

This rearrangement joins TRBV5-4 to TRBJ1-1, with a weak D call TRBD1 (6 bases). The CDR3 is 16 amino acids. Germline CDR1 and CDR2: SGHNT and YYREEE (reference sequence). V shed 5 bases and J shed 0 bases, with 17 bases lying between them. The CDR3 coding sequence is TGTGCCAGCAGGTCCGGGGGGCGCGGAATGAACACTGAAGCTTTCTTT. This gives the protein CASRSGGRGMNTEAFF.

Points on this clone: At one boundary the junction diverges from the germline segment, which might be a read error. The chain recombines TRBV7-9 with TRBJ1-1, with D possibly matching TRBD1 (6 bases). In germline, CDR1 is SEHNR, CDR2 FQNEAQ (reference sequence). CDR3 length: 14 residues. The CDR3 loop reads CSSSSSGTSTEAFF. CDR3 DNA: TGTTCCAGCAGTTCGTCCGGGACATCCACTGAAGCTTTCTTT. The whole variable domain, remainder taken from reference TRBV7-9 and TRBJ1-1, is DTGVSQNPRHKITKRGQNVTFRCDPISEHNRLYWYRQTLGQGPEFLTYFQNEAQLEKSRLLSDRFSAERPKGSFSTLEIQRTEQGDSAMYLCSSSSSGTSTEAFFGQGTRLTVV.